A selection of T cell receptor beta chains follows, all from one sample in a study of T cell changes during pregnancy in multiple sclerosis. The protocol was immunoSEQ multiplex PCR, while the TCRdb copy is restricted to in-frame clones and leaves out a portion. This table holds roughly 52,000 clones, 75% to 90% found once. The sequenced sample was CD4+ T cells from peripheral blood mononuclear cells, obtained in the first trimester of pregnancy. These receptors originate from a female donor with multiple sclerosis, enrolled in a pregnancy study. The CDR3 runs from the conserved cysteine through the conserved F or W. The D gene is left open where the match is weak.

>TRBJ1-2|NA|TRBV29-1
TGCAGCGTTGGAGAAAGCGGACAGAACTATGGCTACACCTTC
CSVGESGQNYGYTF
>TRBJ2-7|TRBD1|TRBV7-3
TGTGCCAGCAGCTTAACTGGGACAGGGATCCACGAGCAGTACTTC
CASSLTGTGIHEQYF
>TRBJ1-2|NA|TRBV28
TGTGCCAGCAGTCCCCCACGGAGGGTGGGCGGCTACACCTTC
CASSPPRRVGGYTF
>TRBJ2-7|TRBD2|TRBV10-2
TGCGCCAGCAGTGAAATTAGCGGGACCTACGAGCAGTACTTC
CASSEISGTYEQYF
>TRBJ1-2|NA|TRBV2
TGTGCCAGCAGTGAAGGTGGGCAGGGAAACTATGGCTACACCTTC
CASSEGGQGNYGYTF
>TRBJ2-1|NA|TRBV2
TGTGCCAGCAGTGCGGAGGGGTCCTACAATGAGCAGTTCTTC
CASSAEGSYNEQFF
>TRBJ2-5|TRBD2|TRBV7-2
TGTGCCAGCAGCTTCAGTAGCGGGGGGCCCAGAGAGACCCAGTACTTC
CASSFSSGGPRETQYF
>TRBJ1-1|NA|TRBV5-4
TGTGCCAGCAGTTCCAAGACCATAGGACAGAAGGCTTTCTTT
CASSSKTIGQKAFF
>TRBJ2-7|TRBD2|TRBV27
TGTGCCAGCAGTGCGGGACTAGCGGGACGCCCTTACGAGCAGTACTTC
CASSAGLAGRPYEQYF
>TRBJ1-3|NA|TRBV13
TGTGCCAGCAGCCCGCGGGGGCGCCCTGGAAACACCATATATTTT
CASSPRGRPGNTIYF
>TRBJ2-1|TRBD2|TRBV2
TGTGCCAGTTCCGAAGGGACTAGCGGTTACAATGAGCAGTTCTTC
CASSEGTSGYNEQFF